The TCR beta chain described here comes from a study of early T cells in non-severe SARS-CoV-2 infection. Whole-study context: Sequenced bulk RNA came from whole blood that was unsorted, and chains were unpaired.

The TCR library protocol was used to attach unique molecular identifiers. These identifiers were attached to individual cDNA molecules. MiXCR, run by TCRdb on the 5' RACE reads, gives a single entry per CDR3 protein. The data contain more than 70,000 distinct CDR3 sequences, approximately 13% of them singletons. Concerning this clonotype itself: Its antigen is not known.

Study-wide findings and caveats: Private and CD4 specificities were missed by VDJdb matching, which favored anti-spike CD8 responses.

Sequencing used whole blood. The sequence was obtained from an adult who was a healthcare worker with PCR-confirmed SARS-CoV-2 infection or an uninfected control (not recorded which).

CDR3 nucleotides: TGCGCCAGCAGCTTGGAAGTAGGCTATGGCTACACCTTC. Its protein product is CASSLEVGYGYTF. The chain uses TRBV5-1 and TRBJ1-2; D call uncertain. Between the trimmed V and J ends, which lost 0 bases and 4 bases, there was a span of 7 bases. Germline V lookup: CDR1 SGHRS, CDR2 YFSETQ. The CDR3 is 13 residues long.